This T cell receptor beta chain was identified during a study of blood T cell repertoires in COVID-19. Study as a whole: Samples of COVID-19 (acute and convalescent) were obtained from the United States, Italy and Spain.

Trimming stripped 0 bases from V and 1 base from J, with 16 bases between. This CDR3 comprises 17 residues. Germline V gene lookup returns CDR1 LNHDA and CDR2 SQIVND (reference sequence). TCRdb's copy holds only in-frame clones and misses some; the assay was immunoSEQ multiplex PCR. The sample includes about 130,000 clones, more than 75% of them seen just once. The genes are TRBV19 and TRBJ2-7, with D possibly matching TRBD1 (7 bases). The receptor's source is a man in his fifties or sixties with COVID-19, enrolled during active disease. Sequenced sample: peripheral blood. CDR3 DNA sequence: TGTGCCAGTAGTATAGATACCCTTCAGGGGGGATCCTACGAGCAGTACTTC. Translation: CASSIDTLQGGSYEQYF. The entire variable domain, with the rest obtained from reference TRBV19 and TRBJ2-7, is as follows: DGGITQSPKYLFRKEGQNVTLSCEQNLNHDAMYWYRQDPGQGLRLIYYSQIVNDFQKGDIAEGYSVSREKKESFPLTVTSAQKNPTAFYLCASSIDTLQGGSYEQYFGPGTRLTVT.